One sample yielded the 8 T cell receptor beta chains listed below, sequenced in a study of cytomegalovirus exposure and HLA in healthy donors. The PCR used 60 Vbeta and 13 Jbeta primers. Assay: immunoSEQ multiplex PCR; the TCRdb copy retains only in-frame clones and omits some. The profile covers about 83,000 clones, with under 80% appearing a single time and 4% to 5% taken by the ten largest. Sequenced: PBMCs. All receptors come from a man aged 55 to 70 in good health and CMV-seronegative.

The chain uses TRBV5-1 and TRBJ1-1, with D unclear. This CDR3 comprises 14 residues. CDR1 is SGHRS, CDR2 YFSETQ, per germline. The V end lost 4 bases, the J end lost 4 bases, and 14 bases lay between the germline ends. In DNA, the CDR3 is TGCGCCAGCAGCCCCGCCCCAAGCGGCACTGAAGCTTTCTTT. Residues: CASSPAPSGTEAFF.

Comment on this clone: The junction departs from the called germline gene at one end, perhaps through a read error. The chain combines TRBV7-9 with TRBJ1-5; D perhaps matches TRBD1 (5 bases). Germline CDR1 and CDR2: SEHNR and FQNEAQ (reference sequence). The CDR3 covers 15 residues. DNA of the CDR3: TGTTCCAGCAGCTTTGTCCAGGGCAGCAATCAGCCCCAGCATTTT. Translated: CSSSFVQGSNQPQHF.

This clone was recorded once. The rearrangement joins TRBV9 to TRBJ2-3; 11 nucleotides match TRBD2. Germline CDR1 SGDLS, CDR2 YYNGEE. The junction had 12 bases not matched to a gene; V was cut back by 6 bases and J by 6 bases. The length of the CDR3 is 16 residues. This CDR3 reads CASTMGLAGGGDTQYF. Here the CDR3 DNA reads TGTGCCAGCACTATGGGGCTAGCGGGGGGAGGGGATACGCAGTATTTT.

This clone was recorded a few times. This chain connects TRBV5-1 to TRBJ2-1; 10 nucleotides align to TRBD1. The CDR3 runs to 16 residues. After removal of 4 bases from V and 8 bases from J, the junction contained 12 bases not matched to a gene. The germline V gene encodes CDR1 SGHRS and CDR2 YFSETQ. The CDR3, as DNA: TGCGCCAGCAGCCCTCGTCCCGGACAGGGGGAGGATGAGCAGTTCTTC. It translates to CASSPRPGQGEDEQFF.

The gene calls are TRBV5-4 and TRBJ2-1; TRBD1 matches at 7 bases. Germline V gives CDR1 SGHNT, CDR2 YYREEE (reference sequence). V gave up 3 bases and J gave up 4 bases; unmatched junction bases: 4. This CDR3 is built from 14 residues. The CDR3 DNA sequence: TGTGCCAGCAGCTACCGGGACAGTTACAATGAGCAGTTCTTC. This gives the protein CASSYRDSYNEQFF.

The genes are TRBV5-5 and TRBJ1-2; a weak D match, TRBD1 (6 bases). CDR1 and CDR2 from the germline V gene are SGHKS and YYEKEE (reference sequence). This CDR3 is built from 15 residues. V gave up 6 bases and J gave up 4 bases, with 19 bases separating them. The DNA for the CDR3 is TGTGCCAGCACCCACCCCGGGGGGCTGGGCTATGGCTACACCTTC. Protein: CASTHPGGLGYGYTF.

This clone was picked up a small number of times. This sequence joins TRBV6-5 and TRBJ1-1, with TRBD1 identical over 7 bases. Trimming cost V 7 bases and J 8 bases; bases outside gene matches: 10. The germline gives CDR1 MNHEY, CDR2 SVGAGI. The CDR3 loop spans 13 amino acids. CDR3 nucleotides: TGTGCCAGCAATGTTTTGGGGACAGTAGAAGCTTTCTTT. Amino acids: CASNVLGTVEAFF.

The chain carries TRBV5-5 and TRBJ1-1; 7 bases fit TRBD1. The CDR3 has 14 residues. The J segment lost 7 bases and the V segment lost 4 bases, leaving 10 bases of the junction unmatched. Per germline, CDR1 SGHKS and CDR2 YYEKEE (reference sequence). DNA of the CDR3: TGTGCCAGCAGCCTGGGGACAGCTAGTGATGAAGCTTTCTTT. It translates to CASSLGTASDEAFF.